What follows describes a single T cell receptor beta chain. The CDR3 length is 14 residues. The data originate from a study of monozygotic twins with inflammatory bowel disease. TCRdb reprocessed the 5' RACE reads and stores each CDR3 protein as one record, lacking DNA. This table lists around 380,000 distinct CDR3 sequences. Specimen: blood. The receptor comes from a human donor with ulcerative colitis or Crohn's disease, or a healthy co-twin of an affected twin (not recorded which). The V call is TRBV12-3 or TRBV12-4, the J call TRBJ1-2; the D call from TCRdb, TRBD1, cannot be confirmed without DNA. The CDR3 loop is CASSLGQGLYGYTF.